Below are 27 T cell receptor beta chains sequenced from a single sample in a study of cytomegalovirus exposure and HLA in healthy donors. PCR primers comprised 60 Vbeta and 13 Jbeta primers. Profiled with immunoSEQ multiplex PCR; TCRdb holds only in-frame clones, not every one. The table has some 120,000 clones, approximately 60% seen once; the top ten hold 2% to 2.5%. Sequences were obtained from PBMCs. These receptors were obtained from a woman younger than 45 in good health and CMV-seronegative.

This clone was counted a few times. This chain links TRBV6-1 with TRBJ2-1, with D unresolved. Germline V lookup: CDR1 MNHNS, CDR2 SASEGT. Trimming took 7 bases from V and 0 from J, leaving 10 bases between them. This CDR3 is built from 14 residues. In nucleotides, the CDR3 is TGTGCCAGCATTGCGCGTCGCTCCTACAATGAGCAGTTCTTC. Translation: CASIARRSYNEQFF.

The chain carries TRBV30 and TRBJ2-2, with 8 bases lining up with TRBD1. Germline CDR1 and CDR2: GTSNPN and SVGIG (reference sequence). Trimming at V came to 1 base and at J to 5 bases, leaving 3 bases not matched to a gene. This CDR3 contains 14 residues. CDR3 sequence reads: CAWSGTGITGELFF. For the CDR3, the DNA is TGTGCCTGGAGTGGGACAGGGATAACCGGGGAGCTGTTTTTT.

This rearrangement joins TRBV30 to TRBJ2-1; the D gene is possibly TRBD2 (7 bases). CDR1 and CDR2 from the germline V gene are GTSNPN and SVGIG (reference sequence). The CDR3 extends over 13 amino acids. Trimming left V 3 bases short and J 4 bases short, with 10 bases between. CDR3 region: CAWSGGRYNEQFF. CDR3 nucleotide sequence: TGTGCCTGGAGCGGGGGGCGGTACAATGAGCAGTTCTTC.

This clone showed up just a few times. The chain links TRBV7-2 to TRBJ2-2; 9 nucleotides agree with TRBD2. CDR3 length: 15 amino acids. Germline V lookup: CDR1 SGHTA, CDR2 FQGNSA. J was trimmed by 7 bases and V by 7 bases; bases with no gene match: 10. The CDR3 is CASKRPSGEGGELFF. The CDR3 nucleotides are TGTGCCAGCAAGAGGCCTAGCGGGGAGGGCGGGGAGCTGTTTTTT.

The chain joins TRBV4-3 to TRBJ2-1, with 7 nucleotides matching TRBD2. CDR1 LGHNA and CDR2 YSLEER come from the germline V gene. CDR3 size: 16 residues. The ends lost 0 bases at V and 5 bases at J; junction bases unmatched: 7. CDR3 amino acids: CASSQDLAVPDNEQFF. The CDR3 DNA follows: TGCGCCAGCAGCCAAGATCTAGCGGTGCCGGACAATGAGCAGTTCTTC.

On this clone itself: One end of the junction fails to match germline, which may point to a read error. The chain recombines TRBV4-2 with TRBJ2-1; TRBD2 matches at 7 bases. Germline lookup yields CDR1 LGHNA and CDR2 YNFKEQ. The CDR3 runs to 16 residues. This CDR3 is CASSQVGRGSNNEQFF. The CDR3 DNA reads as TGTGCCAGCAGCCAAGTAGGGAGGGGCTCCAACAATGAGCAGTTCTTC.

This clone was found a few times. The gene calls are TRBV7-2 and TRBJ2-7; TRBD2 might be the D (6 bases). The V and J ends lost 1 base and 0 bases respectively, with 16 bases between them. Germline CDR1 SGHTA, CDR2 FQGNSA. The CDR3 consists of 17 residues. The CDR3 reads CASSLVRLADFSYEQYF. Here the CDR3 DNA reads TGTGCCAGCAGCTTAGTTCGGTTAGCGGACTTCTCCTACGAGCAGTACTTC.

This clone turned up a few times. The chain is built from TRBV30 and TRBJ2-1; 7 nucleotides match TRBD1. The CDR3 totals 13 residues. Germline loops: CDR1 GTSNPN, CDR2 SVGIG (reference sequence). The J segment lost 3 bases and the V segment lost 5 bases, leaving 4 bases of the junction unmatched. The CDR3 bases are TGTGCCTGGGACAGGGCGCTCTACAATGAGCAGTTCTTC. Its translation is CAWDRALYNEQFF.

This sequence joins TRBV15 and TRBJ1-3; D call uncertain. V gave up 0 bases and J gave up 4 bases, with 16 bases separating them. Germline-derived CDR1 and CDR2 are LNHNV and YYDKDF (reference sequence). The CDR3 contains 17 residues. The CDR3 protein is CATSRDGRTLWGNTIYF. Here the CDR3 DNA reads TGTGCCACCAGCAGAGATGGGCGTACCCTCTGGGGAAACACCATATATTTT.

This rearrangement joins TRBV5-6 to TRBJ1-2; 9 positions match TRBD1. Germline V gene sequence: CDR1 SGHDT, CDR2 YYEEEE. This CDR3 is built from 15 residues. Trimming removed 4 bases from V and 5 bases from J; junction bases left unmatched: 9. CDR3: CASSGATGGRYGYTF. In DNA, the CDR3 is TGTGCCAGCAGCGGCGCGACAGGGGGGAGGTATGGCTACACCTTC.

The chain recombines TRBV6-5 with TRBJ2-7, with TRBD2 identical over 11 bases. The V segment lost 2 bases and the J segment 4 bases; nucleotides outside the gene matches: 4. The V gene's germline CDR1 is MNHEY and CDR2 SVGAGI. The length of the CDR3 is 15 residues. The CDR3 reads CASSYATSGIYEQYF. CDR3 coding DNA: TGTGCCAGCAGTTACGCGACTAGCGGGATTTACGAGCAGTACTTC.

The rearrangement joins TRBV30 to TRBJ1-4; 7 bases fit TRBD1. The CDR3 spans 14 residues. The germline gives CDR1 GTSNPN, CDR2 SVGIG (reference sequence). V was pared by 2 bases and J by 8 bases, with 8 bases of the junction left unmatched. The chain's CDR3 is CAWSWTGHREKLFF. In DNA, the CDR3 is TGTGCCTGGAGTTGGACAGGTCATCGCGAAAAACTGTTTTTT.

This clone was observed a single time. At one end, the junction sequence differs from germline, possibly due to a read error. The same CDR3 arises from other DNA sequences in this sample as well. The chain joins TRBV4-1 to TRBJ1-6, with D perhaps TRBD1 (5 bases). CDR3 length: 16 residues. CDR1 is MGHRA and CDR2 is YSYEKL in the germline V gene. CDR3 protein: CASSQGQYSYNSPLHF. In DNA, the CDR3 is TGCGCCAGCAGCCAAGGACAGTACTCCTATAATTCCCCCCTCCACTTT.

There are a few counts of this clone. The rearrangement links TRBV6-1 to TRBJ1-2; D is possibly TRBD1 (6 bases). The CDR3 runs 14 residues. V was shortened by 6 bases and J by 4 bases, with 15 bases between the two germline ends. Germline-derived CDR1 and CDR2 are MNHNS and SASEGT. Here the CDR3 reads CASSHVDRLYGYTF. For the CDR3, the DNA is TGTGCCAGCAGCCACGTAGACAGGCTCTATGGCTACACCTTC.

This chain joins TRBV5-1 and TRBJ2-5; D is unclear. The CDR3 extends over 16 amino acids. Per germline, CDR1 SGHRS and CDR2 YFSETQ. V was trimmed by 4 bases and J by 2 bases, leaving 18 bases between them. The CDR3: CASSLGSGAAQETQYF. The CDR3 coding sequence is TGCGCCAGCAGCCTTGGATCAGGTGCAGCACAAGAGACCCAGTACTTC.

The J gene is TRBJ2-7, the V gene TRBV9, with TRBD2 matching 8 bases. The CDR3 covers 14 residues. Trimming removed 0 bases from V and 2 bases from J; junction bases left unmatched: 1. Germline V gives CDR1 SGDLS, CDR2 YYNGEE. CDR3: CASSVAAGAYEQYF. CDR3 sequence (DNA): TGTGCCAGCAGCGTAGCAGCGGGGGCCTACGAGCAGTACTTC.

The chain uses TRBV6-1 and TRBJ2-5, with D possibly being TRBD1 (5 bases). Germline V gene lookup returns CDR1 MNHNS and CDR2 SASEGT. Trimming left V 6 bases short and J 2 bases short, with 13 bases between. The CDR3 length is 14 residues. The CDR3 is CASRSGIIQETQYF. CDR3 nucleotides: TGTGCCAGCAGGTCAGGGATTATTCAAGAGACCCAGTACTTC.

This sequence joins TRBV5-5 and TRBJ1-2; D is possibly TRBD1 (5 bases). The V end lost 0 bases, the J end lost 4 bases, and 16 bases lay between the germline ends. Germline V gives CDR1 SGHKS, CDR2 YYEKEE (reference sequence). The CDR3 sequence is 16 residues long. This CDR3 is CASSLASGGDIYGYTF. The CDR3 DNA follows: TGTGCCAGCAGCTTGGCCTCGGGAGGGGATATCTATGGCTACACCTTC.

The chain links TRBV18 to TRBJ1-1; TRBD1 might be the D (5 bases). Germline loops: CDR1 KGHSH, CDR2 LQKENI. This CDR3 is built from 12 residues. Trimming removed 3 bases from V and 4 bases from J, with 6 bases in between. CDR3 sequence: CASSPQGTEAFF. CDR3 DNA sequence: TGTGCCAGCTCACCCCAGGGCACTGAAGCTTTCTTT.

V gene TRBV20-1 combines with J gene TRBJ1-1; D unclear. The V and J ends lost 3 bases and 7 bases respectively, with 6 bases between them. CDR1 is DFQATT and CDR2 is SNEGSKA in the germline V gene (reference sequence). CDR3 length equals 10 residues. The CDR3 spells CSASRNEAFF. In DNA form, the CDR3 reads TGCAGTGCTAGCAGAAATGAAGCTTTCTTT.

In nucleotides, the CDR3 is TGTGCCAGCAGCTTGGGACTAGCGGGAGGCTGGAGTACCTACAATGAGCAGTTCTTC. This gives the protein CASSLGLAGGWSTYNEQFF. The gene calls are TRBV7-6 and TRBJ2-1; TRBD2 matches 15 bases. The CDR3 is made up of 19 amino acids. CDR1 and CDR2 from the germline V gene are SGHVS and FNYEAQ. V lost 3 bases to trimming and J lost 2 bases; unmatched junction nucleotides: 8.

This clone occurred a few times. J is TRBJ1-1 and V is TRBV30; tentative D call: TRBD1 (6 bases). The V gene's germline CDR1 is GTSNPN and CDR2 SVGIG (reference sequence). The CDR3 runs 15 residues. Trimming stripped 1 base from V and 5 bases from J, with 17 bases between. The CDR3 bases are TGTGCCTGGAGTGGTTTTGGGGGGGCGGTTACTGAAGCTTTCTTT. Protein sequence: CAWSGFGGAVTEAFF.

This chain connects TRBV7-3 to TRBJ2-7; 7 bases match TRBD1. Germline lookup yields CDR1 SGHTA and CDR2 FQGTGA. J was trimmed by 1 base and V by 5 bases; bases with no gene match: 8. The CDR3 sequence is 15 residues long. This CDR3 reads CASSLRQGPSYEQYF. The DNA for the CDR3 is TGTGCCAGCAGCCTGAGACAGGGACCTTCCTACGAGCAGTACTTC.

The chain employs TRBV19 and TRBJ1-3; D unclear. Germline CDR1 is LNHDA and CDR2 is SQIVND (reference sequence). CDR3 size: 14 residues. V was trimmed by 3 bases and J by 0 bases, leaving 6 bases between them. The CDR3 bases are TGTGCCAGTAGTATTGCGAGCTCTGGAAACACCATATATTTT. Translating it yields CASSIASSGNTIYF.

V gene TRBV25-1 combines with J gene TRBJ2-1; D is possibly TRBD1 (5 bases). Germline CDR1 MGHDK, CDR2 SYGVNS. The CDR3 length is 13 residues. V was clipped by 4 bases and J by 12 bases, with 16 bases between them. CDR3 sequence reads: CASSGRPGIGQFF. The CDR3 DNA reads TGTGCCAGCAGTGGGAGACCAGGGATTGGGCAGTTCTTC. Complete variable domain (other parts from reference TRBV25-1 and TRBJ2-1): EADIYQTPRYLVIGTGKKITLECSQTMGHDKMYWYQQDPGMELHLIHYSYGVNSTEKGDLSSESTVSRIRTEHFPLTLESARPSHTSQYLCASSGRPGIGQFFGPGTRLTVL.

V gene TRBV7-8 combines with J gene TRBJ1-4; maybe TRBD1 (5 bases). Germline CDR1 SGHVS, CDR2 FQNEAQ. Trimming shortened V by 3 bases and J by 0 bases, and 11 bases separated the two germline ends. CDR3 size: 16 residues. The CDR3 DNA is TGTGCCAGCAGCTTGTTCAGGGTTACAACTAATGAAAAACTGTTTTTT. Its protein product is CASSLFRVTTNEKLFF.

The chain has TRBV7-9 and TRBJ1-2, with 9 bases identical to TRBD1. The ends lost 5 bases at V and 5 bases at J; junction bases unmatched: 9. The germline gives CDR1 SEHNR, CDR2 FQNEAQ (reference sequence). The CDR3 has 15 amino acids. The CDR3 sequence is CASSVRDRVGYGYTF. CDR3 bases: TGTGCCAGCAGCGTTCGGGACAGGGTAGGATATGGCTACACCTTC.